The 8 T cell receptor beta chains below all came from one sample that was sequenced in a study of cytomegalovirus exposure and HLA in healthy donors. Generated by immunoSEQ multiplex PCR, the TCRdb table keeps only in-frame clones and is missing some. The table shows 60,000 to 75,000 clones, with about 96% occurring only once. Sample: PBMCs. The receptors were gathered from a man aged 18-30 years in good health and CMV-seronegative.

The V and J genes are TRBV6-5 and TRBJ2-3, with TRBD1 matching over 7 bases. Germline V lookup: CDR1 MNHEY, CDR2 SVGAGI. The CDR3 spans 15 residues. Unmatched junction bases numbered 9, after V lost 5 bases and J lost 4 bases. CDR3 DNA: TGTGCCAGCAGTGTTAACAGGGGCGCGGCAGATACGCAGTATTTT. Amino acid sequence: CASSVNRGAADTQYF.

The rearrangement joins TRBV4-1 to TRBJ2-7; 10 bases fit TRBD2. The CDR3 has 14 residues. With 4 bases clipped from V and 7 bases from J, the junction kept 7 bases outside the gene matches. Germline V gives CDR1 MGHRA, CDR2 YSYEKL. The CDR3 protein is CASSPGLAASEQYF. Written as DNA, the CDR3 is TGCGCCAGCAGCCCAGGACTAGCGGCCTCAGAGCAGTACTTC.

In DNA, the CDR3 is TGTGCCAGCAGCATAAGTGGGGGGTACGAGCAGTACTTC. It encodes CASSISGGYEQYF. This chain connects TRBV7-9 to TRBJ2-7; D is perhaps TRBD2 (6 bases). The length of the CDR3 is 13 residues. Deletions cut 5 bases from V and 4 bases from J, with 12 bases between. Germline CDR1 SEHNR, CDR2 FQNEAQ (reference sequence).

The chain uses TRBV25-1 and TRBJ2-7, with TRBD1 identical over 9 bases. Germline V gene sequence: CDR1 MGHDK, CDR2 SYGVNS. V was clipped by 3 bases and J by 2 bases; unmatched bases: 8. The length of the CDR3 is 16 residues. CDR3 region: CASSDAPGQGPYEQYF. The CDR3, as DNA: TGTGCCAGCAGTGACGCTCCGGGACAGGGCCCCTACGAGCAGTACTTC.

V is TRBV19 and J is TRBJ2-1; no clear D gene. The CDR3 runs to 15 residues. With 2 bases removed from V and 3 bases from J, the gap between germline ends came to 11 bases. Germline V gene data show CDR1 as LNHDA and CDR2 as SQIVND (reference sequence). CDR3 sequence reads: CASSIQVLLYNEQFF. The CDR3 DNA sequence: TGTGCCAGTAGTATACAGGTCCTCCTCTACAATGAGCAGTTCTTC.

This sequence joins TRBV6-5 and TRBJ2-7; possible D gene TRBD2, 6 bases. The CDR3 length is 14 residues. V lost 3 bases to trimming and J lost 0 bases, with 9 bases between them. The germline gives CDR1 MNHEY, CDR2 SVGAGI. The CDR3 DNA sequence: TGTGCCAGCAGTTATCGACTAGGCTCCTACGAGCAGTACTTC. Protein product: CASSYRLGSYEQYF.

Note on this clone: At one end the junction does not follow the germline gene, possibly because of a read error. CDR3 sequence (DNA): TGTGCCAGCAGTTTGTCCTCACAGCCTAACTTC. Its protein is CASSLSSQPNF. The rearrangement uses TRBV28 and TRBJ2-7; no reliable D call. This CDR3 spans 11 amino acids. Germline V CDR1 and CDR2: MDHEN, SYDVKM.

DNA of the CDR3: TGTGCCAGCAGCCATTCGACAGGGGTCGAGCAGTACTTC. Translating gives CASSHSTGVEQYF. V gene TRBV5-4 combines with J gene TRBJ2-5, with 8 bases matching TRBD1. The end of the DNA fits TRBJ2-7 better, so the J call may be wrong. The CDR3 has 13 residues. Germline loops: CDR1 SGHNT, CDR2 YYREEE (reference sequence).